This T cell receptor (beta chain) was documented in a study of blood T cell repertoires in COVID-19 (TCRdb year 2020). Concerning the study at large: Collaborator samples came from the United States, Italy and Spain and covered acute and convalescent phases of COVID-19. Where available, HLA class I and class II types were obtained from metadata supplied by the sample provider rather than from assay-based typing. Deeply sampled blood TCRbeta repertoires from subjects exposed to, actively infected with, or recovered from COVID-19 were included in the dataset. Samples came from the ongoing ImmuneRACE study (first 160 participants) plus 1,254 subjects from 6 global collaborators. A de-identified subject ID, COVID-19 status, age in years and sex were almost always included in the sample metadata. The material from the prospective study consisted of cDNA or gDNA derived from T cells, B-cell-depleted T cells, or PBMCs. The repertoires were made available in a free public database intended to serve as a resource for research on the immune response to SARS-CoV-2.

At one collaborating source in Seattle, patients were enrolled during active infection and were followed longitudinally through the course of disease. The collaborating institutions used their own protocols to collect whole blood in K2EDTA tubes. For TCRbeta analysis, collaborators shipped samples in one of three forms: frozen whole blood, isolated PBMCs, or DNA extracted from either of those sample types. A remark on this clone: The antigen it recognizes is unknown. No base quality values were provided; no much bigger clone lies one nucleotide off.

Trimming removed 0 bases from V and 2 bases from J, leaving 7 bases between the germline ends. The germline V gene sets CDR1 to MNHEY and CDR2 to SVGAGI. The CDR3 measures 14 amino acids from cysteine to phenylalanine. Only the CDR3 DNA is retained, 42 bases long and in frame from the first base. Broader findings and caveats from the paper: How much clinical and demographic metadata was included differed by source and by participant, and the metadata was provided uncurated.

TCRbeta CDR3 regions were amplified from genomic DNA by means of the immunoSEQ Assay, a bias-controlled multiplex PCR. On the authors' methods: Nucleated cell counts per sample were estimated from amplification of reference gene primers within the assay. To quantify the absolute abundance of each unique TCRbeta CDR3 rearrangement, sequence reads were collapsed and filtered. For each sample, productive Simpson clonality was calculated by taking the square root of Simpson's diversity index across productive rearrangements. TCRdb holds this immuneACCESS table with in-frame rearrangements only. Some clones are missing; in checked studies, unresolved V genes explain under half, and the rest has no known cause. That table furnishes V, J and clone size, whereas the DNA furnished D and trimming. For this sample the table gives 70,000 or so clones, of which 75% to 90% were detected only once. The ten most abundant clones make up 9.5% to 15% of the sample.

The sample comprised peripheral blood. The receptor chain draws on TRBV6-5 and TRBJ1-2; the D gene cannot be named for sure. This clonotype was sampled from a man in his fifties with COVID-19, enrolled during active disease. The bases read TGTGCCAGCAGTTACTCCGACACGAACTATGGCTACACCTTC. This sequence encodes CASSYSDTNYGYTF.